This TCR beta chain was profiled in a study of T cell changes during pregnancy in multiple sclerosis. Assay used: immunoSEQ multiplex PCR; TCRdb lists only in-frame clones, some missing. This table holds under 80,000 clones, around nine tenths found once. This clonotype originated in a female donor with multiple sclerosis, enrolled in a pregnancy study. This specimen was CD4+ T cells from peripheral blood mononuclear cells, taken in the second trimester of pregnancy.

As DNA, the CDR3 is TGTGCCAGCAGCCAAGAAACTGGACAGGGGGCCTCTGAAGCTTTCTTT. It is translated as CASSQETGQGASEAFF. The genes are TRBV14 and TRBJ1-1; 11 positions agree with TRBD1. V shed 0 bases and J 6 bases; nucleotides not matched to a gene: 6. Germline V CDR1 and CDR2: SGHDN, FVKESK. The CDR3 is 16 amino acids. Combining the CDR3 with reference TRBV14 and TRBJ1-1 gives the whole variable domain EAGVTQFPSHSVIEKGQTVTLRCDPISGHDNLYWYRRVMGKEIKFLLHFVKESKQDESGMPNNRFLAERTGGTYSTLKVQPAELEDSGVYFCASSQETGQGASEAFFGQGTRLTVV.